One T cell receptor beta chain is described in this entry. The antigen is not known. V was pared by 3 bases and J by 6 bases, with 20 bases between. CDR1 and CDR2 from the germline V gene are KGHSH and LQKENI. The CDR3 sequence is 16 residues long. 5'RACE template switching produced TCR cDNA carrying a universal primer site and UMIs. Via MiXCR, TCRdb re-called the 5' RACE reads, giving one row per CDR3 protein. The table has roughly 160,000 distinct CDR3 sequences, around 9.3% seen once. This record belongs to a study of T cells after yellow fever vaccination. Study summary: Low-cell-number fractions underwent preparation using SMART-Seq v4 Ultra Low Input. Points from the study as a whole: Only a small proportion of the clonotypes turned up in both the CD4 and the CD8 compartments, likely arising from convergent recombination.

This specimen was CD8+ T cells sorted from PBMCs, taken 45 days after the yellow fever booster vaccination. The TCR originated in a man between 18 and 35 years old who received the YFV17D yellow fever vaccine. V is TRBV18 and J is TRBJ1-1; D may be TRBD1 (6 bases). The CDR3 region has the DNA TGTGCCAGCTCACCTCGACCTTTGGACAGATTCCCTGAAGCTTTCTTT. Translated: CASSPRPLDRFPEAFF.